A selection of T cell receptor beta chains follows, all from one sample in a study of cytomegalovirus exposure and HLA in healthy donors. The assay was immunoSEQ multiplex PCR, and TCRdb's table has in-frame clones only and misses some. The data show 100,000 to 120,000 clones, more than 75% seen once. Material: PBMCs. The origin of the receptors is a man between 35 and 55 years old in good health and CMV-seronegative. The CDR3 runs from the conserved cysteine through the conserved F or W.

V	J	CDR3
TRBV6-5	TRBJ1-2	CASRRGMNYGYTF
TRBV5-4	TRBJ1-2	CASSLFWGQGDYGYTF
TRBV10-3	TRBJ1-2	CAISARQDGNYGYTF
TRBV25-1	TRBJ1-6	CASSIEGVGHPLHF
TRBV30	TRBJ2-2	CAWFAGGSGELFF
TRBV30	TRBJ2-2	CAWSAGKITGELFF
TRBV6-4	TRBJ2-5	CASSGPGGQETQYF
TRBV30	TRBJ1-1	CAWSTDRGAFF
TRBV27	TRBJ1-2	CASSFAGTAYGYTF
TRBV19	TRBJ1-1	CASSTTWGDTEAFF
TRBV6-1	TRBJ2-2	CASSRRTQNTGELFF
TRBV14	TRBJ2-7	CASSLREGALFTEQYF
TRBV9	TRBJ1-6	CASSPGDRGNSPLHF
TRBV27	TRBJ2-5	CASSFLTSGGRPVETQYF
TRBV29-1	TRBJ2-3	CSARSGVNTQYF
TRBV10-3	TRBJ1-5	CAVREGVDQPQHF
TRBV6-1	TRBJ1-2	CASRGSGNYGYTF
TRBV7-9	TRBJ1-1	CASSLETPFF
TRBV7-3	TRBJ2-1	CASSLIRQPYNEQFF
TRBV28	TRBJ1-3	CASGFEPGQGNTIYF